This TCR beta chain appears in the sequencing data of a study of blood T cell repertoires in COVID-19. Sequencing used immunoSEQ multiplex PCR; TCRdb keeps in-frame clones, though not all of them. Here the sample spans around 180,000 clones, about 80% being singletons. The origin of this receptor is a man in his forties or fifties who had recovered from COVID-19. The specimen was PBMCs or T cells enriched from blood (not recorded which).

The CDR3 DNA is TGTGCCAGCAGCTTAGCCCCCGTAGGGGCCGCCGGAAATACGCAGTATTTT. Translation: CASSLAPVGAAGNTQYF. J is TRBJ2-3 and V is TRBV7-2; possibly TRBD1 for D (5 bases). V was clipped by 0 bases and J by 7 bases, with 20 bases between them. CDR3 length: 17 amino acids. Germline-derived CDR1 and CDR2 are SGHTA and FQGNSA.